What follows is one T cell receptor beta chain and its context. The data are from a study of blood T cell repertoires in COVID-19. About the study: Collection of acute and convalescent COVID-19 samples took place in the United States, Italy and Spain. Sample material is recorded as cDNA or gDNA derived from T cells, B-cell-depleted T cells, or PBMCs.

Authors' analysis steps: Amplification with reference gene primers provided the estimates of nucleated cell counts. Sequencing used immunoSEQ multiplex PCR; TCRdb keeps in-frame clones, though not all of them. The DNA was the basis for D and trimming; V, J and clone size are from that table. This repertoire shows about 110,000 clones, about 85% found once; its top ten account for 4.8%. The CDR3 loop spans 15 amino acids. Germline CDR1 reads SGHAT; CDR2 reads FQNNGV. V was pared by 3 bases and J by 0 bases, with 10 bases between. This clonotype was sampled from a human donor in a cohort sampled during active COVID-19. The sample taken for sequencing was peripheral blood. The chain links TRBV11-2 to TRBJ2-3, with a weak D call TRBD2 (5 bases). CDR3 amino acids: CASSLGVVSTDTQYF. Written as DNA, the CDR3 is TGTGCCAGCAGCTTGGGAGTTGTTAGCACAGATACGCAGTATTTT.